The 10 T cell receptor beta chains below were found in one sample sequenced in a study of blood T cells in healthy people across ages. It was with a sample-barcoded 5' primer and a J-beta primer mix that a second PCR of roughly 7 to 12 cycles was run. TCRdb independently ran MiXCR on the 5' RACE reads; one entry per CDR3 protein. The table has about 900,000 distinct CDR3 sequences, 55% to 65% seen once. What was sequenced was blood. These receptor sequences come from a man aged 30 to 45 in good health.

This rearrangement joins TRBV15 to TRBJ2-5; 10 nucleotides agree with TRBD2. J gave up 11 bases and V 6 bases, and 12 bases lay outside the gene matches. The germline CDR1 and CDR2 sequences are LNHNV and YYDKDF (reference sequence). This CDR3 has 14 amino acids. CDR3 DNA: TGTGCCACCAGTAACCAGCGGGAGGGCCGAGAGCAGTACTTC. It yields the protein CATSNQREGREQYF.

This clonotype came up a few times. The gene calls are TRBV7-9 and TRBJ2-7; perhaps TRBD1 as D (6 bases). The V and J ends lost 5 bases and 6 bases respectively, with 20 bases between them. The CDR3 loop spans 15 amino acids. Per germline, CDR1 SEHNR and CDR2 FQNEAQ (reference sequence). The CDR3 loop reads CASSHRDKSTSEQYF. The DNA for the CDR3 is TGTGCCAGCAGCCACCGGGACAAGTCAACTAGCGAGCAGTACTTC.

The chain recombines TRBV7-2 with TRBJ2-5, with D perhaps TRBD1 (5 bases). CDR3 length: 14 residues. V lost 6 bases and J lost 5, with 16 bases in between. Germline assignment: CDR1 SGHTA and CDR2 FQGNSA. CDR3 region: CASSPARARETQYF. The DNA of the CDR3 is TGTGCCAGCAGTCCCGCCAGGGCGCGGGAGACCCAGTACTTC. Full variable domain (missing parts from reference TRBV7-2 and TRBJ2-5): GAGVSQSPSNKVTEKGKDVELRCDPISGHTALYWYRQSLGQGLEFLIYFQGNSAPDKSGLPSDRFSAERTGGSVSTLTIQRTQQEDSAVYLCASSPARARETQYFGPGTRLLVL.

The genes are TRBV24-1 and TRBJ1-2; tentative D call: TRBD1 (5 bases). This CDR3 has 12 amino acids. V shed 6 bases and J shed 7 bases, with 11 bases lying between them. Germline-derived CDR1 and CDR2 are KGHDR and SFDVKD. Here the CDR3 reads CATSQGVTGYTF. CDR3 bases: TGTGCCACCAGTCAGGGAGTCACTGGCTACACCTTC.

This clonotype has just one count. The V and J genes are TRBV9 and TRBJ2-7, with no clear D. CDR1 and CDR2 from the germline V gene are SGDLS and YYNGEE. V lost 0 bases and J lost 3, with 13 bases in between. CDR3 length: 15 residues. The CDR3 loop reads CASSVAEGRIYEQYF. The CDR3 region has the DNA TGTGCCAGCAGCGTAGCTGAAGGCAGGATCTACGAGCAGTACTTC.

The chain carries TRBV19 and TRBJ1-2; 8 bases are a match to TRBD1. Germline V lookup: CDR1 LNHDA, CDR2 SQIVND (reference sequence). V lost 7 bases to trimming and J lost 8 bases; unmatched junction nucleotides: 12. There are 14 residues in the CDR3. This chain's CDR3 is CASTIDRGQGGYTF. The CDR3 nucleotides read TGTGCCAGTACCATCGACAGGGGACAAGGCGGCTACACCTTC.

This clonotype was observed once. V is TRBV20-1 and J is TRBJ2-5; D unclear. The CDR3 runs to 13 residues. The ends were cut back, 6 bases at V and 9 bases at J, with 20 bases in the middle. The germline V gene has CDR1 DFQATT and CDR2 SNEGSKA (reference sequence). CDR3 bases: TGCAGTGCCGTCCAAGTCGGGCATGGGGCCCAGTACTTC. Amino acids: CSAVQVGHGAQYF.

The chain combines TRBV6-5 with TRBJ1-2, with a possible D match to TRBD1 (6 bases). Trimming removed 4 bases from V and 3 bases from J, with 15 bases in between. CDR3 length: 15 residues. CDR1 is MNHEY, CDR2 SVGAGI, per germline. CDR3 nucleotide sequence: TGTGCCAGCAGTTCGATGGGCAGGGGTGACTATGGCTACACCTTC. Translation gives CASSSMGRGDYGYTF.

The chain recombines TRBV19 with TRBJ2-7; D unresolved. The CDR3 loop spans 14 amino acids. V was trimmed by 6 bases and J by 7 bases, leaving 19 bases between them. CDR1 and CDR2 from the germline V gene are LNHDA and SQIVND (reference sequence). Here the CDR3 DNA reads TGTGCCAGTAGGAGTCAGGCCCCTACGAATGAGCAGTACTTC. Translating gives CASRSQAPTNEQYF.

The CDR3, as DNA: TGTGCCAGCAGCTCAACGGGGGGTGGGGTTGGTACGCAGTATTTT. Protein product: CASSSTGGGVGTQYF. The rearrangement joins TRBV27 to TRBJ2-3, with TRBD2 identical over 7 bases. The CDR3 runs 15 residues. V shed 6 bases and J 8 bases; nucleotides not matched to a gene: 14. CDR1 is MNHEY and CDR2 is SMNVEV in the germline V gene (reference sequence).